This T cell receptor beta chain originates from a study of cytomegalovirus exposure and HLA in healthy donors. With regard to this clone: One end of the junction is discordant with germline, which a read error may explain.

Amplification used 60 Vbeta primers and 13 Jbeta primers. TCRdb's copy holds only in-frame clones and misses some; the assay was immunoSEQ multiplex PCR. The table shows approximately 80,000 clones, with over 60% occurring only once. CDR3 length equals 12 residues. Germline V gene data show CDR1 as SEHNR and CDR2 as FQNEAQ (reference sequence). The chain couples TRBV7-9 to TRBJ2-7, with D perhaps matching TRBD2 (5 bases). This receptor was taken from a woman in her thirties or forties in good health and CMV-seropositive. The sequencing input was PBMCs. CDR3 protein: CSSSGDRVPRNF. As DNA, the CDR3 is TGTTCCAGCAGCGGAGACCGGGTTCCGCGGAACTTC.